The subject of this entry is one T cell receptor (beta chain). V was trimmed by 3 bases and J by 1 base, leaving 9 bases between them. This CDR3 is built from 14 residues. Germline lookup yields CDR1 KGHSH and CDR2 LQKENI. As originally analysed: Nucleated cell counts were estimated from reference gene primer amplification. Some clones are missing from TCRdb's copy, which holds only in-frame ones; the method was immunoSEQ multiplex PCR. V, J and clone size derive from that table, while D and trimming were established from the DNA sequence. The sample includes 90,000 to 110,000 clones, about four fifths seen only once; the top ten take roughly two fifths. The sample belongs to a study of blood T cell repertoires in COVID-19. Looking at the study overall: The samples span acute and convalescent COVID-19 from the United States, Italy and Spain. In each case, the material was cDNA or gDNA derived from T cells, B-cell-depleted T cells, or PBMCs.

V is TRBV18 and J is TRBJ1-1; D is possibly TRBD1 (5 bases). The clonotype comes from a man aged 80 or over with acute or convalescent COVID-19. The specimen sequenced was peripheral blood. The CDR3 DNA reads as TGTGCCAGCTCACCGCGAGGACAGAACACTGAAGCTTTCTTT. The encoded protein is CASSPRGQNTEAFF. Together with reference TRBV18 and TRBJ1-1, the CDR3 gives the full variable domain: NAGVMQNPRHLVRRRGQEARLRCSPMKGHSHVYWYRQLPEEGLKFMVYLQKENIIDESGMPKERFSAEFPKEGPSILRIQQVVRGDSAAYFCASSPRGQNTEAFFGQGTRLTVV.